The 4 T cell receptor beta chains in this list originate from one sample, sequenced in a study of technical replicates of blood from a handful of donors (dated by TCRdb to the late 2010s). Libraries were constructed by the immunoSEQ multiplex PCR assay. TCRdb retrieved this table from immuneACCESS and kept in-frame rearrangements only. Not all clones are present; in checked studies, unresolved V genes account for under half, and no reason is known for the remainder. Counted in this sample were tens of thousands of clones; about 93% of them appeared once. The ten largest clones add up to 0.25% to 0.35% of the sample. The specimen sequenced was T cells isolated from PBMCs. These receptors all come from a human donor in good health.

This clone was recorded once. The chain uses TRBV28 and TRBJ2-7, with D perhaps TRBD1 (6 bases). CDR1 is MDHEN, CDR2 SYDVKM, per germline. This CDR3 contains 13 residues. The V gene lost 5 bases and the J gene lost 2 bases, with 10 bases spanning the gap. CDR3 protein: CASSTGTPYEQYF. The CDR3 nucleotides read TGTGCCAGCAGTACAGGGACACCCTACGAGCAGTACTTC.

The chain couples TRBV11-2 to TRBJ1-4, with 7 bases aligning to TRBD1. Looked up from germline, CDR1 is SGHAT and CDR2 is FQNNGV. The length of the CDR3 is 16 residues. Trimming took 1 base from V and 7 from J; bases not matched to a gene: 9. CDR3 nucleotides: TGTGCCAGCAGCTTAGTTTCGTTAGCAGGGGGTGAAAAACTGTTTTTT. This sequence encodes CASSLVSLAGGEKLFF.

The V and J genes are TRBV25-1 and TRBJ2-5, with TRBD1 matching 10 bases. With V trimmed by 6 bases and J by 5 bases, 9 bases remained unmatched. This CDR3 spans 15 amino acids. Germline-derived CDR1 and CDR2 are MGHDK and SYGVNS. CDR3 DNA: TGTGCCAGCAGCTCTCGACAGGGGGCGAGGGAGACCCAGTACTTC. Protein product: CASSSRQGARETQYF.

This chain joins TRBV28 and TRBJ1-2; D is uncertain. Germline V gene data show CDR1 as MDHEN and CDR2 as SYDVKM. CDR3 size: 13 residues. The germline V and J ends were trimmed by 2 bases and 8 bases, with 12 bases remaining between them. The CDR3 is CASSLPRVDGYTF. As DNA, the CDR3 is TGTGCCAGCAGTTTACCCCGGGTCGACGGCTACACCTTC.